The 25 T cell receptor beta chains listed next were all sequenced from one sample in a study of blood T cell repertoires in COVID-19. Profiling relied on immunoSEQ multiplex PCR, and the TCRdb table lists in-frame clones only, not all of them. The sample shows approximately 160,000 clones, over 80% of them seen only once. The sequencing sample was made of peripheral blood. Receptors were obtained from a woman aged 55-70 years with acute or convalescent COVID-19.

V gene TRBV7-6 combines with J gene TRBJ2-2; no firm D call. This CDR3 contains 14 residues. V gave up 5 bases and J gave up 3 bases, with 10 bases separating them. Germline CDR1 is SGHVS and CDR2 is FNYEAQ. CDR3 sequence: CASSPQIDTGELFF. CDR3 DNA: TGTGCCAGCAGCCCACAAATCGACACCGGGGAGCTGTTTTTT.

V gene TRBV29-1 combines with J gene TRBJ2-7; TRBD1 matches 8 bases. V trimming: 5 bases; J trimming: 0 bases; junction bases outside the gene matches: 3. This CDR3 region has 13 residues. The germline CDR1 and CDR2 sequences are SQVTM and ANQGSEA. The CDR3 here is CSVRTGSSYEQYF. DNA of the CDR3: TGCAGCGTTAGGACAGGGAGCTCCTACGAGCAGTACTTC.

The chain employs TRBV2 and TRBJ1-5; 9 bases line up with TRBD1. The CDR3 totals 13 residues. Per germline, CDR1 SNHLY and CDR2 FYNNEI. Losses at the gene ends were 8 bases for V and 4 bases for J; bases not matched to a gene: 3. CDR3 in amino acids: CASGQGSNQPQHF. In DNA form, the CDR3 reads TGTGCCAGCGGACAGGGGTCGAATCAGCCCCAGCATTTT. The variable domain in full, with the rest retrieved from reference TRBV2 and TRBJ1-5, is EPEVTQTPSHQVTQMGQEVILRCVPISNHLYFYWYRQILGQKVEFLVSFYNNEISEKSEIFDDQFSVERPDGSNFTLKIRSTKLEDSAMYFCASGQGSNQPQHFGDGTRLSIL.

The rearrangement links TRBV29-1 to TRBJ1-2, with TRBD1 as a possible D gene (5 bases). Trimming stripped 4 bases from V and 1 base from J, with 13 bases between. The CDR3 contains 14 residues. Germline V CDR1 and CDR2: SQVTM, ANQGSEA. The CDR3, as DNA: TGCAGCGTTGCGACAGCTAGGGGTAACTATGGCTACACCTTC. This sequence encodes CSVATARGNYGYTF.

The gene calls are TRBV7-2 and TRBJ2-7; the match to TRBD2 covers 12 bases. V was pared by 0 bases and J by 4 bases, with 7 bases of the junction left unmatched. The CDR3 has 17 residues. From germline, CDR1 is SGHTA and CDR2 FQGNSA. The CDR3 loop reads CASSLADLAGGTYEQYF. CDR3 bases: TGTGCCAGCAGCTTAGCCGATCTAGCGGGGGGGACTTACGAGCAGTACTTC.

The chain combines TRBV14 with TRBJ2-7; 8 nucleotides align to TRBD1. The V gene end was trimmed by 0 bases and the J gene end by 2 bases; junction bases not matched to a gene: 9. In germline, CDR1 is SGHDN, CDR2 FVKESK. CDR3 size: 17 residues. The CDR3 spells CASSQDIVGTGPYEQYF. CDR3 coding DNA: TGTGCCAGCAGCCAAGATATTGTAGGGACAGGACCCTACGAGCAGTACTTC.

This chain links TRBV14 with TRBJ1-2, with 9 positions matching TRBD1. The CDR3 is 11 residues long. V shed 10 bases and J 6 bases; nucleotides not matched to a gene: 3. Germline CDR1 SGHDN, CDR2 FVKESK. The CDR3 here is CAIRTGDGYTF. The CDR3 bases are TGTGCCATCAGGACAGGGGATGGCTACACCTTC.

The chain links TRBV5-8 to TRBJ1-1; D remains ambiguous. Germline-derived CDR1 and CDR2 are SGHTS and YDEGEE. V was pared by 0 bases and J by 5 bases, with 5 bases between. The CDR3 loop spans 12 amino acids. The CDR3 bases are TGTGCCAGCAGCTTGGTTCGGACTGAAGCTTTCTTT. It translates to CASSLVRTEAFF.

The chain links TRBV5-1 to TRBJ1-2, with a tentative D call TRBD1 (6 bases). V lost 1 base, J lost 12 bases, and 16 bases lay in between. Looked up from germline, CDR1 is SGHRS and CDR2 is YFSETQ. The CDR3 contains 13 residues. The CDR3 DNA follows: TGCGCCAGCAGCTTGCGGCAGGGGAGGGAGGACACCTTC. Translating it yields CASSLRQGREDTF.

The CDR3 loop is CASSVGSWAGGNYGYTF. Here the CDR3 DNA reads TGTGCCAGCAGCGTAGGTTCGTGGGCAGGGGGTAACTATGGCTACACCTTC. The rearrangement links TRBV9 to TRBJ1-2; 7 bases align to TRBD1. The germline CDR1 and CDR2 sequences are SGDLS and YYNGEE. Trimming at V came to 0 bases and at J to 1 base, leaving 9 bases not matched to a gene. The CDR3 spans 17 residues.

CDR3 sequence: CASSPGQGATTEAFF. In nucleotides, the CDR3 is TGTGCCAGCTCCCCTGGACAGGGGGCAACAACTGAAGCTTTCTTT. The chain has TRBV18 and TRBJ1-1; 11 nucleotides agree with TRBD1. V trimming: 6 bases; J trimming: 5 bases; junction bases outside the gene matches: 8. The CDR3 contains 15 residues. Germline CDR1 reads KGHSH; CDR2 reads LQKENI.

This CDR3 is CSVDWSSYGYTF. DNA of the CDR3: TGCAGCGTTGACTGGAGTTCCTATGGCTACACCTTC. The rearrangement links TRBV29-1 to TRBJ1-2, with D unresolved. Germline assignment: CDR1 SQVTM and CDR2 ANQGSEA. The CDR3 spans 12 residues. V shed 3 bases and J shed 4 bases, with 9 bases lying between them.

The CDR3 loop reads CASSPGDIGNQPQHF. CDR3 sequence (DNA): TGTGCCAGCTCACCGGGGGACATAGGCAATCAGCCCCAGCATTTT. The chain recombines TRBV18 with TRBJ1-5, with D maybe TRBD1 (6 bases). Germline V gene lookup returns CDR1 KGHSH and CDR2 LQKENI. With 3 bases removed from V and 2 bases from J, the gap between germline ends came to 11 bases. CDR3 length: 15 amino acids.

The count of this clone is one. The gene calls are TRBV4-3 and TRBJ1-1, with 8 positions matching TRBD1. CDR1 is LGHNA and CDR2 is YSLEER in the germline V gene. V shed 2 bases and J 1 base; nucleotides not matched to a gene: 6. This CDR3 is built from 16 residues. CDR3 in amino acids: CASSQNSGGSNTEAFF. CDR3 DNA: TGCGCCAGCAGCCAAAACTCAGGGGGCTCGAACACTGAAGCTTTCTTT.

This clone came up once. This chain links TRBV6-6 with TRBJ1-6; a possible D gene is TRBD1 (6 bases). Looked up from germline, CDR1 is MNHNY and CDR2 is SVGAGI (reference sequence). The CDR3 totals 13 residues. V was pared by 2 bases and J by 8 bases, with 7 bases between. The chain's CDR3 is CASSYPGDSPLHF. CDR3 DNA: TGTGCCAGCAGTTACCCAGGGGATTCACCCCTCCACTTT.

This chain joins TRBV15 and TRBJ2-7; perhaps TRBD1 as D (6 bases). The V gene's germline CDR1 is LNHNV and CDR2 YYDKDF (reference sequence). V shed 3 bases and J shed 5 bases, with 20 bases lying between them. This CDR3 is built from 16 residues. CDR3: CATSSQSRGRPHEQYF. Here the CDR3 DNA reads TGTGCCACCAGCAGTCAGAGCAGGGGAAGACCTCACGAGCAGTACTTC.

CDR3 in DNA: TGTGCCAGCAGTTACTCGATCCAGGGCTCCTACGAGCAGTACTTC. Translating it yields CASSYSIQGSYEQYF. This chain connects TRBV6-2 or TRBV6-3 to TRBJ2-7, with D perhaps TRBD1 (5 bases). Germline assignment: CDR1 MNHEY and CDR2 SVGEGT. This CDR3 contains 15 residues. V shed 0 bases and J shed 0 bases, with 9 bases lying between them.

The rearrangement joins TRBV18 to TRBJ1-1; 7 bases map to TRBD1. J lost 0 bases, V lost 3 bases, and 4 bases had no gene match. CDR3 length: 15 amino acids. Germline V gene lookup returns CDR1 KGHSH and CDR2 LQKENI. CDR3 sequence: CASSPPQGMNTEAFF. The CDR3 nucleotides read TGTGCCAGCTCACCCCCACAGGGGATGAACACTGAAGCTTTCTTT.

This chain links TRBV7-2 with TRBJ2-2; 11 bases line up with TRBD2. CDR1 and CDR2 (germline): SGHTA, FQGNSA. J lost 4 bases, V lost 5 bases, and 3 bases had no gene match. The CDR3 extends over 15 amino acids. The CDR3 is CASSLGLAATGELFF. CDR3 DNA: TGTGCCAGCAGCCTGGGACTAGCGGCCACCGGGGAGCTGTTTTTT.

The chain employs TRBV6-5 and TRBJ1-3; D gene ambiguous. The germline V gene encodes CDR1 MNHEY and CDR2 SVGAGI. The CDR3 totals 15 residues. V gave up 2 bases and J gave up 4 bases, with 12 bases separating them. The CDR3, as DNA: TGTGCCAGCAGTTACGAACACGGCGGAGGAAACACCATATATTTT. Amino acids: CASSYEHGGGNTIYF.

This clone occurred once. This chain uses TRBV7-8 with TRBJ1-2; no clear D. V gave up 0 bases and J gave up 4 bases, with 9 bases separating them. Germline assignment: CDR1 SGHVS and CDR2 FQNEAQ. The CDR3 totals 14 residues. CDR3 amino acids: CASSLAGIPYGYTF. CDR3 in DNA: TGTGCCAGCAGCTTAGCCGGTATTCCCTATGGCTACACCTTC.

The V call is TRBV7-2, the J call TRBJ2-5; 7 bases are shared with TRBD2. Trimming cost V 5 bases and J 4 bases; bases outside gene matches: 10. The CDR3 has 15 residues. Germline values: CDR1 SGHTA, CDR2 FQGNSA. The CDR3 sequence is CASSHRGGSPETQYF. The CDR3 DNA sequence: TGTGCCAGCAGCCATCGCGGGGGTAGCCCAGAGACCCAGTACTTC.

This chain uses TRBV30 with TRBJ1-2; D unclear. The length of the CDR3 is 12 residues. V lost 3 bases to trimming and J lost 5 bases, with 10 bases between them. The V gene's germline CDR1 is GTSNPN and CDR2 SVGIG (reference sequence). The CDR3 loop reads CAWSVQQYGYTF. The CDR3 bases are TGTGCCTGGAGCGTACAGCAGTATGGCTACACCTTC.

V is TRBV28 and J is TRBJ1-2; 7 nucleotides align to TRBD1. The CDR3 totals 15 residues. V shed 2 bases, J shed 2 bases, and the junction held 5 bases outside the gene matches. Germline V lookup: CDR1 MDHEN, CDR2 SYDVKM. CDR3 bases: TGTGCCAGCAGTTTAGCTGGGACAGCCAACTATGGCTACACCTTC. Its translation: CASSLAGTANYGYTF.

V is TRBV5-6 and J is TRBJ2-7; the D gene is possibly TRBD1 (7 bases). Looked up from germline, CDR1 is SGHDT and CDR2 is YYEEEE. The CDR3 covers 16 residues. V lost 7 bases to trimming and J lost 1 base, with 21 bases between them. CDR3 in amino acids: CASSHYVSGGSYEQYF. In DNA form, the CDR3 reads TGTGCCAGCTCCCATTATGTGTCAGGGGGGTCCTACGAGCAGTACTTC.